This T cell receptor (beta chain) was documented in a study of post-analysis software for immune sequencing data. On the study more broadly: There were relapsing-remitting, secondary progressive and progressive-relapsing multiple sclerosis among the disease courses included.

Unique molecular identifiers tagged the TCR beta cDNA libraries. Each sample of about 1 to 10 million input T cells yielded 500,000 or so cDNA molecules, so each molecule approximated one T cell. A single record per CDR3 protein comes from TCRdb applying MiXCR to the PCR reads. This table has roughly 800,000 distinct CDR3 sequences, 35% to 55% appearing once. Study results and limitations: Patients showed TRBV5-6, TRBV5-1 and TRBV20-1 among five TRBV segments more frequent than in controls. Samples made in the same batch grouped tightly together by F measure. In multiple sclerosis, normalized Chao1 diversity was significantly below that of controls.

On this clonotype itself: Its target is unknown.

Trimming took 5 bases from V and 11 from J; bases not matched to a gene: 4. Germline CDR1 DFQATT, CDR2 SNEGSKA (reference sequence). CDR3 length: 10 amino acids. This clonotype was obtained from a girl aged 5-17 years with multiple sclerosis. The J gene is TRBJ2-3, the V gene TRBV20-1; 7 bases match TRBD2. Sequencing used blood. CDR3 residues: CSAYIAGQYF. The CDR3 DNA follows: TGCAGTGCTTACATAGCGGGGCAGTATTTT.